The following is a TCR beta chain sequence with its context. Libraries were prepared by immunoSEQ multiplex PCR; TCRdb keeps only in-frame clonotypes and omits some of them. The sample has roughly 82,000 clones; roughly 84% are singletons. This specimen comes from a study of T cell responses to AZD1222 COVID-19 vaccine. As for the study in general: Pooling was applied to second doses at about 4 or about 12 weeks.

Trimming removed 3 bases from V and 4 bases from J, with 3 bases in between. Germline-derived CDR1 and CDR2 are KGHSH and LQKENI. This CDR3 comprises 11 residues. Sequencing was performed on peripheral blood, taken on day 0 of AZD1222 vaccination. V gene TRBV18 combines with J gene TRBJ2-5; D gene unclear. The receptor's source is an adult in good health. The CDR3 protein is CASSPGETQYF. The CDR3 DNA sequence: TGTGCCAGCTCACCCGGAGAGACCCAGTACTTC.